A single sample is the source of the 20 T cell receptor beta chains below, sequenced in a study of cytomegalovirus exposure and HLA in healthy donors. The protocol was immunoSEQ multiplex PCR, while the TCRdb copy is restricted to in-frame clones and leaves out a portion. The table records under 300,000 clones, approximately 83% of them present only once. The sample comprised PBMCs. Receptor source: a woman younger than 35 in good health and CMV-seronegative.

Only a few counts were recorded for this clone. The chain has TRBV5-4 and TRBJ2-7; perhaps TRBD1 as D (6 bases). This CDR3 region has 13 residues. V lost 3 bases and J lost 7, with 14 bases in between. CDR1 and CDR2 (germline): SGHNT, YYREEE (reference sequence). The CDR3 loop reads CASSSRGQGEQYF. The CDR3 nucleotides read TGTGCCAGCAGCTCGAGGGGTCAGGGGGAGCAGTACTTC.

The gene calls are TRBV18 and TRBJ2-7; a weak D match, TRBD1 (6 bases). This CDR3 region has 14 residues. V was trimmed by 6 bases and J by 3 bases, leaving 15 bases between them. Germline values: CDR1 KGHSH, CDR2 LQKENI. CDR3 loop: CASSPTEGDYEQYF. DNA of the CDR3: TGTGCCAGCTCCCCAACCGAGGGGGACTACGAGCAGTACTTC. The full variable domain, its missing parts supplied by reference TRBV18 and TRBJ2-7, is NAGVMQNPRHLVRRRGQEARLRCSPMKGHSHVYWYRQLPEEGLKFMVYLQKENIIDESGMPKERFSAEFPKEGPSILRIQQVVRGDSAAYFCASSPTEGDYEQYFGPGTRLTVT.

This rearrangement joins TRBV1 to TRBJ2-7; TRBD2 reflects the table's D call only, with no check against the DNA. TRBV1 is marked as a pseudogene. The CDR3 consists of 17 residues. The CDR3 nucleotides read TGCACCAGCAGCCAAGCGACTAGCGGGAGCAACTCCTACGAGCAGTACTTC. Translated, it gives CTSSQATSGSNSYEQYF.

V gene TRBV7-8 combines with J gene TRBJ1-5; possible D gene TRBD1, 5 bases. Trimming took 0 bases from V and 0 from J, leaving 12 bases between them. This CDR3 is 17 amino acids long. Germline V gene data show CDR1 as SGHVS and CDR2 as FQNEAQ. CDR3 nucleotide sequence: TGTGCCAGCAGCTTAGCGGCGCAGGGACTTAGCAATCAGCCCCAGCATTTT. Protein sequence: CASSLAAQGLSNQPQHF.

The chain uses TRBV9 and TRBJ2-6; D is unresolved. The ends were cut back, 4 bases at V and 0 bases at J, with 11 bases in the middle. This CDR3 contains 16 residues. Looked up from germline, CDR1 is SGDLS and CDR2 is YYNGEE. The CDR3 DNA reads TGTGCCAGCAGCTTCTCAACAGACTCTGGGGCCAACGTCCTGACTTTC. It specifies CASSFSTDSGANVLTF. The full variable domain, in which reference TRBV9 and TRBJ2-6 provide the parts outside the CDR3, is DSGVTQTPKHLITATGQRVTLRCSPRSGDLSVYWYQQSLDQGLQFLIQYYNGEERAKGNILERFSAQQFPDLHSELNLSSLELGDSALYFCASSFSTDSGANVLTFGAGSRLTVL.

The chain has TRBV6-5 and TRBJ1-1; D is undetermined. CDR1 is MNHEY and CDR2 is SVGAGI in the germline V gene. The CDR3 is 14 amino acids. V dropped 2 bases and J dropped 2 bases, with 9 bases sitting between them. As DNA, the CDR3 is TGTGCCAGCAGTTACGCCACAGCTAACACTGAAGCTTTCTTT. Its translation: CASSYATANTEAFF.

The chain carries TRBV4-1 and TRBJ2-7; unclear D gene. The CDR3 runs 14 residues. Trimming pared 1 base from V and 1 base from J, leaving 8 bases between. Germline V lookup: CDR1 MGHRA, CDR2 YSYEKL. The CDR3 sequence: CASSQVPTSYEQYF. CDR3 bases: TGCGCCAGCAGCCAAGTCCCCACTTCCTACGAGCAGTACTTC.

The chain joins TRBV9 to TRBJ1-2; 7 positions match TRBD1. This CDR3 spans 15 amino acids. V dropped 0 bases and J dropped 8; count of bases not matched to a gene: 10. The germline V gene encodes CDR1 SGDLS and CDR2 YYNGEE. This CDR3 is CASSVEPTGVWGYTF. In nucleotides, the CDR3 is TGTGCCAGCAGCGTAGAACCCACAGGGGTCTGGGGCTACACCTTC.

The chain links TRBV5-1 to TRBJ2-1, with 11 bases that match TRBD2. This CDR3 has 16 residues. The V segment lost 4 bases and the J segment 6 bases; nucleotides outside the gene matches: 9. CDR1 is SGHRS, CDR2 YFSETQ, per germline. The CDR3 DNA reads as TGCGCCAGCAGCACAACAGGAGGACTAGCGGGCAATGAGCAGTTCTTC. Translation: CASSTTGGLAGNEQFF.

This rearrangement joins TRBV4-1 to TRBJ2-4; 9 nucleotides match TRBD2. V was pared by 1 base and J by 7 bases, with 11 bases of the junction left unmatched. The germline gives CDR1 MGHRA, CDR2 YSYEKL. The CDR3 has 17 amino acids. The CDR3 loop is CASSQGLAGGPRNIQYF. CDR3 coding DNA: TGCGCCAGCAGCCAAGGTCTCGCGGGAGGGCCACGGAACATTCAGTACTTC.

This sequence joins TRBV6-5 and TRBJ2-5, with 7 bases identical to TRBD1. Losses at the gene ends were 7 bases for V and 1 base for J; bases not matched to a gene: 6. The CDR3 is made up of 14 amino acids. Germline V lookup: CDR1 MNHEY, CDR2 SVGAGI. CDR3 in amino acids: CASKKGQIQETQYF. The CDR3 DNA sequence: TGTGCCAGCAAAAAGGGACAGATCCAAGAGACCCAGTACTTC.

The chain carries TRBV7-9 and TRBJ2-7; no clear D gene. The CDR3 runs 14 residues. Germline lookup yields CDR1 SEHNR and CDR2 FQNEAQ (reference sequence). Deletions cut 1 base from V and 0 bases from J, with 7 bases between. The CDR3 is CASSLVEDSYEQYF. CDR3 in DNA: TGTGCCAGCAGCTTAGTCGAGGACTCCTACGAGCAGTACTTC.

J is TRBJ1-2 and V is TRBV11-3, with D unclear. This CDR3 region has 13 residues. V lost 5 bases and J lost 7, with 14 bases in between. CDR1 and CDR2 from the germline V gene are SGHNT and YENEEA. The CDR3 protein is CASSPTGNGGYTF. The CDR3 nucleotides read TGTGCCAGCAGCCCCACGGGGAATGGTGGCTACACCTTC.

J is TRBJ1-3 and V is TRBV5-1, with 9 positions matching TRBD1. With 4 bases clipped from V and 2 bases from J, the junction kept 10 bases outside the gene matches. The germline gives CDR1 SGHRS, CDR2 YFSETQ. This CDR3 contains 17 residues. Here the CDR3 DNA reads TGCGCCAGCAGCGGACTACCGGGACAGGGAACTGGAAACACCATATATTTT. Its translation is CASSGLPGQGTGNTIYF. Combining the CDR3 with reference TRBV5-1 and TRBJ1-3 gives the whole variable domain KAGVTQTPRYLIKTRGQQVTLSCSPISGHRSVSWYQQTPGQGLQFLFEYFSETQRNKGNFPGRFSGRQFSNSRSEMNVSTLELGDSALYLCASSGLPGQGTGNTIYFGEGSWLTVV.

The chain recombines TRBV7-9 with TRBJ2-7, with unresolved D. V was shortened by 7 bases and J by 0 bases, with 13 bases between the two germline ends. Germline loops: CDR1 SEHNR, CDR2 FQNEAQ (reference sequence). The CDR3 totals 14 residues. The CDR3 reads CASTPKAVSYEQYF. Written as DNA, the CDR3 is TGTGCCAGCACCCCTAAAGCTGTCTCCTACGAGCAGTACTTC.

V gene TRBV4-3 combines with J gene TRBJ2-7; 8 bases match TRBD2. The V segment lost 0 bases and the J segment 2 bases; nucleotides outside the gene matches: 6. The CDR3 runs 16 residues. Germline lookup yields CDR1 LGHNA and CDR2 YSLEER. CDR3 in amino acids: CASSQDQRRGAYEQYF. For the CDR3, the DNA is TGCGCCAGCAGCCAAGATCAACGGCGGGGGGCCTACGAGCAGTACTTC.

The chain recombines TRBV4-1 with TRBJ2-3; 9 bases are a match to TRBD2. V shed 1 base and J 7 bases; nucleotides not matched to a gene: 6. The CDR3 has 15 residues. CDR1 MGHRA and CDR2 YSYEKL come from the germline V gene. CDR3 sequence reads: CASSQGGRALNTQYF. Written as DNA, the CDR3 is TGCGCCAGCAGCCAAGGCGGGAGGGCCTTGAATACGCAGTATTTT.

The chain combines TRBV5-1 with TRBJ2-7, with a tentative D call TRBD2 (6 bases). V gave up 4 bases and J gave up 2 bases, with 16 bases separating them. CDR3 length: 15 amino acids. Germline V gene sequence: CDR1 SGHRS, CDR2 YFSETQ. The CDR3 bases are TGCGCCAGCAGCGCGGGGACCGGCTGGACCTACGAGCAGTACTTC. Protein product: CASSAGTGWTYEQYF.

The chain joins TRBV30 to TRBJ1-3, with 7 positions matching TRBD1. The V segment lost 1 base and the J segment 4 bases; nucleotides outside the gene matches: 4. The CDR3 has 14 amino acids. The germline V gene has CDR1 GTSNPN and CDR2 SVGIG (reference sequence). The CDR3 region is CAWSGGTEGNTIYF. The CDR3 DNA reads TGTGCCTGGAGTGGGGGGACAGAAGGAAACACCATATATTTT.

The chain employs TRBV6-5 and TRBJ1-1; D is possibly TRBD1 (6 bases). CDR3 length: 13 amino acids. Germline V CDR1 and CDR2: MNHEY, SVGAGI. V dropped 7 bases and J dropped 4 bases, with 13 bases sitting between them. CDR3 nucleotides: TGTGCCAGCAAAATACAGGGTGGCACTGAAGCTTTCTTT. It translates to CASKIQGGTEAFF.